This T cell receptor (beta chain) is from a study of breast tumors, draining lymph nodes, adjacent tissues. The lymph nodes were axillary draining lymph nodes from breast cancer patients. Germline V gene lookup returns CDR1 SGHTA and CDR2 FQGNSA. CDR3 length equals 10 residues. The V end lost 7 bases, the J end lost 7 bases, and 7 bases lay between the germline ends. The study's findings and limits: Compared with lymph nodes, tumors were less diverse; compared with nontumor tissue, more.

As concerns this clonotype: The antigen is unknown.

TCRdb re-called the multiplex PCR reads through MiXCR, storing one row per CDR3 protein. The top ten clones hold 3% to 4% of a sample with over 200,000 distinct CDR3 sequences, around 34% of them seen once. The sample consisted of axillary lymph node tissue. This chain links TRBV7-2 with TRBJ2-5; possibly TRBD2 for D (6 bases). The TCR was taken from a female donor with breast cancer. Some clones in this sample may be carry-over from other donors' samples. The CDR3 loop is CASTGGTQYF. The CDR3 region has the DNA TGTGCCAGCACCGGGGGGACCCAGTACTTC.